The next 11 T cell receptor beta chains were all read from a single sample in a study of blood T cells in healthy people across ages. Using a J-beta primer mix together with a sample-barcoded 5' primer, a second PCR was run for roughly 7 to 12 cycles. TCRdb re-derived calls from the 5' RACE reads in MiXCR, one entry per CDR3 protein. Of some 940,000 distinct CDR3 sequences listed, roughly 29% are singletons. The same sample was also studied in work on T cells of mothers and their children.

The sample comprised blood. These receptor sequences come from a woman in her thirties or forties in good health.

As concerns this clonotype: With a far larger clone one base away, a read error is the likely cause. This rearrangement joins TRBV7-2 to TRBJ2-5; TRBD1 agrees at 10 bases. Germline V gives CDR1 SGHTA, CDR2 FQGNSA. V gave up 5 bases and J gave up 7 bases; unmatched junction bases: 7. The CDR3 is 14 amino acids. The CDR3 bases are TGTGCCAGCAGCCGACAGGGGGCGAGGGGGACCCAGTACTTC. This translates into CASSRQGARGTQYF.

In this sample, this clonotype turned up many times. The V call is TRBV5-1, the J call TRBJ2-7, with 7 bases matching TRBD1. The junction had 7 bases not matched to a gene; V was cut back by 4 bases and J by 0 bases. CDR3 length: 15 amino acids. Germline CDR1 is SGHRS and CDR2 is YFSETQ. CDR3 sequence (DNA): TGCGCCAGCAGCATGGACAGGTCGAGCTCCTACGAGCAGTACTTC. It yields the protein CASSMDRSSSYEQYF.

The J gene is TRBJ2-3, the V gene TRBV11-3; 8 bases are shared with TRBD2. CDR3 length: 17 residues. Trimming cost V 5 bases and J 4 bases; bases outside gene matches: 14. In germline, CDR1 is SGHNT, CDR2 YENEEA. This CDR3 reads CASSLLSGGGIPDTQYF. The CDR3 DNA is TGTGCCAGCAGCCTTCTCTCCGGGGGGGGGATACCAGATACGCAGTATTTT.

The chain carries TRBV12-3 or TRBV12-4 and TRBJ2-3; D is possibly TRBD2 (6 bases). The CDR3 runs to 16 residues. V was pared by 6 bases and J by 0 bases, with 16 bases between. This chain's CDR3 is CASSPADYRSTDTQYF. Written as DNA, the CDR3 is TGTGCCAGCAGCCCTGCGGACTATAGAAGCACAGATACGCAGTATTTT.

The V gene is TRBV9, the J gene TRBJ2-7; D is ambiguous. Germline CDR1 reads SGDLS; CDR2 reads YYNGEE. V lost 5 bases and J 10 bases, leaving 19 bases between the germline ends. There are 13 residues in the CDR3. CDR3 bases: TGTGCCAGCAGTGCCTTGTCCGGGTTGTTCCAGTACTTC. It encodes CASSALSGLFQYF.

This clonotype was recorded a few times. The rearrangement joins TRBV7-6 to TRBJ2-7; TRBD1 matches at 9 bases. The germline V gene encodes CDR1 SGHVS and CDR2 FNYEAQ. The ends lost 10 bases at V and 5 bases at J; junction bases unmatched: 6. The CDR3 spans 12 residues. CDR3 residues: CATSGQGNEQYF. In DNA form, the CDR3 reads TGTGCCACCTCCGGACAGGGGAACGAGCAGTACTTC.

CDR3 amino acids: CASSLGDLVGRQPQHF. CDR3 DNA: TGTGCCAGCAGCTTAGGGGATCTCGTGGGAAGGCAGCCCCAGCATTTT. The chain links TRBV7-8 to TRBJ1-5, with D hard to call. This CDR3 region has 16 residues. CDR1 is SGHVS, CDR2 FQNEAQ, per germline. Deletions cut 1 base from V and 7 bases from J, with 17 bases between.

The CDR3: CASSLRGHNANTGELFF. Here the CDR3 DNA reads TGTGCCAGCAGCTTAAGGGGGCACAATGCGAACACCGGGGAGCTGTTTTTT. V and J are TRBV7-2 and TRBJ2-2; 7 nucleotides line up with TRBD1. CDR1 and CDR2 (germline): SGHTA, FQGNSA. The CDR3 consists of 17 residues. The ends lost 2 bases at V and 0 bases at J; junction bases unmatched: 6.

On this clonotype itself: The junction and the germline gene differ at one end; a read error may be behind it. This chain connects TRBV28 to TRBJ2-3; TRBD1 agrees at 10 bases. Per germline, CDR1 MDHEN and CDR2 SYDVKM. The CDR3 is 14 amino acids. In nucleotides, the CDR3 is TGTGCCAGCAGGACGACAGGGGGCACAGATACACAGTATTTT. This encodes CASRTTGGTDTQYF.

With regard to this clonotype: Its ends do not fully match the called genes, so a read error is possible. The gene calls are TRBV7-2 and TRBJ2-1; 8 bases fit TRBD1. Germline assignment: CDR1 SGHTA and CDR2 FQGNSA. The CDR3 is made up of 15 amino acids. The CDR3 loop is CAGSLRRQGMNEQFF. For the CDR3, the DNA is TGTGCCGGCAGCTTAAGACGACAGGGGATGAATGAGCAGTTCTTC.

Only a few counts were recorded for this clonotype. The chain uses TRBV4-2 and TRBJ2-1; 13 nucleotides agree with TRBD2. Germline V gene lookup returns CDR1 LGHNA and CDR2 YNFKEQ. V dropped 0 bases and J dropped 12; count of bases not matched to a gene: 11. The CDR3 is 17 residues long. Written as DNA, the CDR3 is TGTGCCAGCAGCCAAGATCCAGCGGTAACTAGCGGGGGGGGGCAGTTCTTC. This sequence encodes CASSQDPAVTSGGGQFF.